This note documents a single T cell receptor beta chain sequence. This specimen comes from a study of T cells in Graves' hyperthyroidism and ophthalmopathy. Amplification yielded TCR beta CDR3 regions, with RNA transcripts as the source. The HTBI set primed first-round TCR CDR3 RT-PCR. MiXCR was run by TCRdb on the multiplex PCR reads, yielding one entry per CDR3 protein. The data show 500,000 or so distinct CDR3 sequences, 15% to 20% seen once. CDR1 is SGDLS and CDR2 is YYNGEE in the germline V gene. The ends lost 0 bases at V and 5 bases at J; junction bases unmatched: 9. The CDR3 is made up of 18 amino acids.

The sequence came from a woman aged 18-29 years with Graves' ophthalmopathy. The chain carries TRBV9 and TRBJ2-1, with TRBD2 matching over 12 bases. What was sequenced was blood. The CDR3 coding sequence is TGTGCCAGCAGCGTAGATGAACTAGCGGGGGGAAATAACAATGAGCAGTTCTTC. This sequence encodes CASSVDELAGGNNNEQFF.